Listed here is a single T cell receptor (beta chain). Its antigen is unidentified. This record comes from a study of STAT3 mutations in large granular lymphocyte leukemia. Only in-frame clones appear in the TCRdb table, and some are missing; sequencing was by immunoSEQ multiplex PCR. The table lists some 6,000 clones, under 85% of them singletons. Points from the study as a whole: Every T-cell large granular lymphocyte leukemia patient had at least one immunodominant TCR beta clonotype.

The specimen sequenced was peripheral blood mononuclear cells. This clonotype was sampled from a man aged 35-49 years with T-cell large granular lymphocyte leukemia. Some clones in this sample may be carry-over from other donors' samples.

As DNA, the CDR3 is TGCGCCAGCAGACCCGGGACAGGGAAGGAGACCCAGTACTTC. Its translation: CASRPGTGKETQYF. The chain has TRBV5-1 and TRBJ2-5, with TRBD1 matching 9 bases. The junction had 7 bases not matched to a gene; V was cut back by 5 bases and J by 5 bases. Germline CDR1 reads SGHRS; CDR2 reads YFSETQ. The CDR3 runs to 14 residues.